These T cell receptor beta chains were read from a single sample in a study of T cells in Graves' hyperthyroidism and ophthalmopathy. A single record per CDR3 protein comes from TCRdb applying MiXCR to the multiplex PCR reads. The table has 660,000 or so distinct CDR3 sequences, roughly 45% seen once; the top ten hold under 8.5%. Sequencing used peripheral blood or thyroid tissue (not recorded which). Receptors were obtained from an adult man with Graves' disease, either hyperthyroidism or ophthalmopathy (not recorded which). The CDR3 runs from the conserved cysteine through the conserved F or W. The order of the fields is CDR3 protein, CDR3 DNA, D gene, clone size, J gene, V gene. D genes are given only for firm matches. Only some rows state a clone size, as once, few, many or a class for expanded clones.

CDR3: CATKMGQGYGYTF
DNA: TGTGCCACCAAAATGGGACAGGGCTATGGCTACACCTTC
D: TRBD1
size: once
J: TRBJ1-2
V: TRBV10-3

CDR3: CASRTAGRETQYF
DNA: TGTGCCAGTAGGACCGCGGGCCGTGAGACCCAGTACTTC
D: NA
size: few
J: TRBJ2-5
V: TRBV19

CDR3: CASSVGRADGYTF
DNA: TGTGCCAGCAGCGTTGGGAGGGCAGATGGCTACACCTTC
D: NA
size: NA
J: TRBJ1-2
V: TRBV7-2

CDR3: CATSDLTGEVYF
DNA: TGTGCCACCAGTGATTTAACAGGGGAGGTGTACTTC
D: NA
size: many
J: TRBJ2-7
V: TRBV24-1

CDR3: CATSDGTGVHEQYF
DNA: TGTGCCACCAGTGATGGGACAGGGGTCCACGAGCAGTACTTC
D: TRBD1
size: NA
J: TRBJ2-7
V: TRBV24-1

CDR3: CSVSGTRGNTEAFF
DNA: TGCAGCGTCTCCGGGACAAGGGGGAACACTGAAGCTTTCTTT
D: NA
size: few
J: TRBJ1-1
V: TRBV29-1

CDR3: CASSQELGGTEQYF
DNA: TGTGCCAGCAGCCAAGAATTAGGCGGGACCGAGCAGTACTTC
D: NA
size: NA
J: TRBJ2-7
V: TRBV7-2

CDR3: CASSQADRGTQYF
DNA: TGTGCCAGCAGCCAAGCGGACCGTGGGACCCAGTACTTC
D: NA
size: few
J: TRBJ2-5
V: TRBV3-1

CDR3: CASSLGEYEQYF
DNA: TGTGCCAGCAGCTTGGGGGAGTACGAGCAGTACTTC
D: NA
size: NA
J: TRBJ2-7
V: TRBV7-9

CDR3: CSARDRDRVVAEAFF
DNA: TGCAGTGCTAGAGATCGAGACAGGGTGGTCGCTGAAGCTTTCTTT
D: TRBD1
size: few
J: TRBJ1-1
V: TRBV20-1

CDR3: CASSAPQQRGNTEAFF
DNA: TGTGCCAGCAGCGCCCCGCAGCAGAGGGGGAACACTGAAGCTTTCTTT
D: NA
size: few
J: TRBJ1-1
V: TRBV7-9

CDR3: CSGTTGGASEKLFF
DNA: TGCAGCGGTACGACAGGGGGGGCGAGTGAAAAACTGTTTTTT
D: TRBD1
size: NA
J: TRBJ1-4
V: TRBV29-1

CDR3: CTSSLMAGNTYEQYF
DNA: TGTACCAGCAGCTTAATGGCGGGAAACACCTACGAGCAGTACTTC
D: NA
size: NA
J: TRBJ2-7
V: TRBV2

CDR3: CAWSSSDRDNTEAFF
DNA: TGTGCCTGGAGTTCCTCGGACAGGGATAACACTGAAGCTTTCTTT
D: TRBD1
size: NA
J: TRBJ1-1
V: TRBV25-1

CDR3: CASRADRGVTEAFF
DNA: TGTGCCAGCAGGGCGGACAGGGGCGTCACTGAAGCTTTCTTT
D: TRBD1
size: NA
J: TRBJ1-1
V: TRBV7-8

CDR3: CASLPGGNTEAFF
DNA: TGTGCCAGCCTCCCGGGAGGGAACACTGAAGCTTTCTTT
D: NA
size: NA
J: TRBJ1-1
V: TRBV12-3/TRBV12-4

CDR3: CASSRQGLNEQYF
DNA: TGTGCCAGCAGTCGACAGGGCCTGAATGAGCAGTACTTC
D: TRBD1
size: NA
J: TRBJ2-7
V: TRBV6-1

CDR3: CSVADGQVEAREYF
DNA: TGCAGCGTTGCGGATGGGCAGGTCGAAGCCCGGGAGTATTTT
D: NA
size: many
J: TRBJ1-3
V: TRBV29-1

CDR3: CATSDSGGGTSGELFF
DNA: TGTGCCACCAGTGATTCAGGGGGAGGAACCTCCGGGGAGCTGTTTTTT
D: NA
size: NA
J: TRBJ2-2
V: TRBV24-1

CDR3: CASSWDPPSSGANVLTF
DNA: TGCGCCAGCTCATGGGACCCGCCCTCCTCTGGGGCCAACGTCCTGACTTTC
D: NA
size: few
J: TRBJ2-6
V: TRBV5-1

CDR3: CASSQDPGLREQYF
DNA: TGTGCCAGCAGCCAAGATCCAGGCCTTCGAGAGCAGTACTTC
D: NA
size: NA
J: TRBJ2-7
V: TRBV7-9

CDR3: CASSQSATLHEQYF
DNA: TGTGCCAGCAGCCAGTCAGCAACACTCCACGAGCAGTACTTC
D: NA
size: NA
J: TRBJ2-7
V: TRBV5-6

CDR3: CASSSPFFYQETQYF
DNA: TGTGCCAGCAGCTCCCCCTTCTTTTACCAAGAGACCCAGTACTTC
D: NA
size: NA
J: TRBJ2-5
V: TRBV7-9

CDR3: CASSLWQGAYEQYF
DNA: TGCGCCAGCAGCTTGTGGCAGGGGGCGTACGAGCAGTACTTC
D: TRBD1
size: many
J: TRBJ2-7
V: TRBV5-1

CDR3: CASSLAGTSGAYEQYF
DNA: TGTGCCAGCAGTCTCGCCGGGACCTCAGGGGCCTACGAGCAGTACTTC
D: NA
size: few
J: TRBJ2-7
V: TRBV7-2